The clone carrying this T cell receptor beta chain occurred a few times. This entry belongs to a study of blood T cell repertoires in COVID-19. Across the study: Spain, Italy and the United States supplied samples that represented acute and convalescent COVID-19. The analysed material was cDNA or gDNA that came from T cells, B-cell-depleted T cells, or PBMCs.

In the authors' methods: Counts of nucleated cells, estimated from reference gene primer amplification, were obtained. Libraries were prepared by immunoSEQ multiplex PCR; TCRdb keeps only in-frame clonotypes and omits some of them. The V and J calls and clone size are taken from that table; D and trimming were inferred from the DNA. The top ten clones hold about 7.2% of a sample with 150,000 to 200,000 clones, 80% of them seen once. Germline lookup yields CDR1 SGHNT and CDR2 YYREEE (reference sequence). Trimming removed 4 bases from V and 6 bases from J; junction bases left unmatched: 10. The CDR3 has 17 amino acids.

The receptor comes from a man between 60 and 75 years old with acute or convalescent COVID-19. This chain links TRBV5-4 with TRBJ2-4; 13 nucleotides agree with TRBD2. The sequenced sample consisted of peripheral blood. As DNA, the CDR3 is TGTGCCAGCAGCCCCGGCCTACTAGCGGGGGGGACAAACATTCAGTACTTC. Encoded protein: CASSPGLLAGGTNIQYF.